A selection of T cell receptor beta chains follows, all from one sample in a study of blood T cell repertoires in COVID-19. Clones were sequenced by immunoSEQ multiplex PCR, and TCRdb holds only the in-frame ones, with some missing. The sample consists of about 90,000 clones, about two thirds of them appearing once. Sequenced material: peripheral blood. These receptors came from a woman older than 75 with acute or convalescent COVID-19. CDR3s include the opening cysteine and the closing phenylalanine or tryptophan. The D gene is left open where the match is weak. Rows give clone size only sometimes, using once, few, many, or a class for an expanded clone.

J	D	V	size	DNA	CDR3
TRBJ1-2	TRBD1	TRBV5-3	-	TGTGCCAGAAGCTTGGGGACAGGGGAAGTTGGCTACACCTTC	CARSLGTGEVGYTF
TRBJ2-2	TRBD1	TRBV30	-	TGTGCCTGCGGGACAGGGCGGAACACCGGGGAGCTGTTTTTT	CACGTGRNTGELFF
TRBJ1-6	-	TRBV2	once	TGTGCCAGCAGTGAAACAGGGTTAGGATCACCCCTCCACTTT	CASSETGLGSPLHF
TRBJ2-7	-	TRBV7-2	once	TGTGCCAGCAGTCCTTTCAGGGCCTACGAGCAGTACTTC	CASSPFRAYEQYF
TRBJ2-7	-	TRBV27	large	TGTGCCAGCAGTTTCTTCAGGGCCCAGATCCCCTACGAGCAGTACTTC	CASSFFRAQIPYEQYF
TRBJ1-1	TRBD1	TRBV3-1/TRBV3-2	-	TGTGCCAGCAGCCCCCGACAGGGGAACACTGAAGCTTTCTTT	CASSPRQGNTEAFF
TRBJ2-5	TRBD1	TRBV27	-	TGTGCCAGCAGCCCAAGGACAGGGGGCAGGGAGACCCAGTACTTC	CASSPRTGGRETQYF
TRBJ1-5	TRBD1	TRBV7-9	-	TGTGCCAGCAGCTTCTCCGGGACAGGATATCAGCCCCAGCATTTT	CASSFSGTGYQPQHF
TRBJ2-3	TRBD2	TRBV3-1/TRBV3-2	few	TGTGCCAGCAGCCAAGTTAGCGGGAGCACAGATACGCAGTATTTT	CASSQVSGSTDTQYF
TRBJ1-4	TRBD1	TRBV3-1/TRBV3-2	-	TGTGCCAGCAGCCAAGGGCCAGGGGGCGAGGAAAAACTGTTTTTT	CASSQGPGGEEKLFF
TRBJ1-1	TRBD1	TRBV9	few	TGTGCCAGCAGCCCACTAACGACAGGGACTGAAGCTTTCTTT	CASSPLTTGTEAFF
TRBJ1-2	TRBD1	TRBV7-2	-	TGTGCCAGCAGCTTAAGGACAGGGGGTGAGGGCTACACCTTC	CASSLRTGGEGYTF
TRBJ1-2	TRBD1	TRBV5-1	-	TGCGCCAGCAGCTTGGGAGGGACAGATGGCTACACCTTC	CASSLGGTDGYTF
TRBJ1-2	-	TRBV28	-	TGTGCCAGCAGGCCTGACAGCTATGGCTACACCTTC	CASRPDSYGYTF
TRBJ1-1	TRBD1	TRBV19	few	TGTGCCAGTAGTAAGGCTACAGGGGGAAAAGGAATGAACACTGAAGCTTTCTTT	CASSKATGGKGMNTEAFF
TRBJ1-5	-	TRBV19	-	TGTGCCAGTATTTCCCCGTATAGCAATCAGCCCCAGCATTTT	CASISPYSNQPQHF
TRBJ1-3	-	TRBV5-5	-	TGTGCCAGCAGCGGGCGGGGGTACTACTCTGGAAACACCATATATTTT	CASSGRGYYSGNTIYF
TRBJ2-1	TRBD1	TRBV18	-	TGTGCCAGCTCACCACCTCGCGCAGGACAGGGGGTCAATGAGCAGTTCTTC	CASSPPRAGQGVNEQFF
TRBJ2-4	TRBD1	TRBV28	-	TGTGCCAGCAGTTCAAGCGGGACAGGGAAAAACATTCAGTACTTC	CASSSSGTGKNIQYF
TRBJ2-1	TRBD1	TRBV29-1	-	TGCAGCGTTGAAACAGGGGGCAATTGGAATGAGCAGTTCTTC	CSVETGGNWNEQFF